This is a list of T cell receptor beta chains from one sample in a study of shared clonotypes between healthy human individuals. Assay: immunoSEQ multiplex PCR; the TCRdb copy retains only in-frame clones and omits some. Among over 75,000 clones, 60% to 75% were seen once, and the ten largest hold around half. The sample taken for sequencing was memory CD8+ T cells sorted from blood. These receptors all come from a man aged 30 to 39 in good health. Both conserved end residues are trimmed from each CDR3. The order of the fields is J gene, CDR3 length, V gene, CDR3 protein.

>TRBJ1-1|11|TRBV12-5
ASGLTGATEAF
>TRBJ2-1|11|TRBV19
ASSIARGNEQF
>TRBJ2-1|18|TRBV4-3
ASSQEVGLLRGTSGNEQF
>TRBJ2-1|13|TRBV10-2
ASSDEVASANEQF
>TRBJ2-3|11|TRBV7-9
ASSPGGTDTQY
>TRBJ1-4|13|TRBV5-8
ASSTRTAVNEKLF
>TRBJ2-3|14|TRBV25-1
ASSPTGQGVTDTQY
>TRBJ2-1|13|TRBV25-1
ASSIIAGGGNEQF
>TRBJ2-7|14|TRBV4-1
ASSQDRGGSSYEQY
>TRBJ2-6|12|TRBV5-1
ASSLKSGANVLT
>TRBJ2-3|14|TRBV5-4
ASSRPGQGIGDTQY
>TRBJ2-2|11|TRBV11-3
ASSPPDTGELF
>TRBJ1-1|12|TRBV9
ASSATGEVTEAF
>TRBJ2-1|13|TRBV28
ASSFDESSYNEQF
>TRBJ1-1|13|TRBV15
ATSIRTGENTEAF
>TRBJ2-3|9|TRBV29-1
SVDPADTQY
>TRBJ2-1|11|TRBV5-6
ASVRDFDNEQF
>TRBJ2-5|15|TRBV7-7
ASSLRLAGANQETQY
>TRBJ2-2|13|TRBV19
ASSNQYRGRRELF
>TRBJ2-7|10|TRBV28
ASTGYSYEQY
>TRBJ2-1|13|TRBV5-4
ASSFSGNTYNEQF
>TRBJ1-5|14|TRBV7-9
ASSLARAGGNQPQH
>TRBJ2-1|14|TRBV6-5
ASSYTLGGRHNEQF
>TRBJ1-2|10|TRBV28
ASSGGAYGYT
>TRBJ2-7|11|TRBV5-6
ASSLAHRYEQY
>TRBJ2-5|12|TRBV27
ATGEGASQETQY
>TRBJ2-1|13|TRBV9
ASSEGQGAVDEQF
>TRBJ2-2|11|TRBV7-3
ASSLTLTGELF
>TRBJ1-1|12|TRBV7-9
ASSRGREHTEAF
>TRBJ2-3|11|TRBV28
ASSPRRVDTQY
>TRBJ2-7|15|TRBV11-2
ASSFRPRGKVLYEQY
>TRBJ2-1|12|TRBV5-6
ASSSTRRKTEQF
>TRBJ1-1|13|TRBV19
ASSIDSWPGTEAF
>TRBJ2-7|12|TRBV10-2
ASSNAGTGFEQY
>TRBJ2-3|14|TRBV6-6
ASSQPGARGTDTQY
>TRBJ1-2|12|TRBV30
AWRGTETNYGYT
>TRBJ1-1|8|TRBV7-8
ASSLQEAF
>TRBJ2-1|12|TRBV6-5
ASSVAGVYNEQF
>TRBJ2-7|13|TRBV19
ASSIMLDSRYEQY
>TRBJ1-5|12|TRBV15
ATEDSSSNQPQH
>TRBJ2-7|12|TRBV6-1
ASSELAGGHEQY
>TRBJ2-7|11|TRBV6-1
ASSYQGTYEQY
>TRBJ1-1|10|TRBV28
ASSLLNTEAF
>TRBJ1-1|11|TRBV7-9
ASSTQGNIEAF
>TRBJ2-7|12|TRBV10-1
ASIGASGNYEQY